This entry features one T cell receptor (beta chain) sequence. Its antigen remains unidentified. The data derive from a study of Ad26.COV2.S vaccination and SARS-CoV-2 variants. Study summary: The COV1001 Ad26.COV2.S trial arm included the donor. Intramuscular Ad26.COV2.S doses were given once or twice, 56 days apart.

As to treatment: some 20 received Ad26.COV2.S at low or high dose, single or two shots; a few received placebo; per-sample allocation not given. Following the first vaccine or placebo injection, samples were taken on day 63. The donor was a Boston adult aged 18-55 years. Germline lookup yields CDR1 MDHEN and CDR2 SYDVKM. J gave up 4 bases and V 2 bases, and 8 bases lay outside the gene matches. CDR3 length: 15 residues. Whole-study results and caveats: Relative to placebo recipients, vaccine recipients exhibited elevated spike-specific TCR breadth.

Clones were read by immunoSEQ multiplex PCR, and TCRdb kept only the in-frame ones, dropping some. The profile shows around 400,000 clones, approximately 91% of them singletons. The sample in question was peripheral blood, obtained in a trial of Ad26.COV2.S vaccine versus placebo. The source of this sequence is a person aged 18-60 years who received the Ad26.COV2.S COVID-19 vaccine or a placebo. This sequence joins TRBV28 and TRBJ2-7, with 7 nucleotides matching TRBD1. CDR3 region: CASSLPTGRWYEQYF. CDR3 coding DNA: TGTGCCAGCAGTTTACCGACAGGGCGTTGGTACGAGCAGTACTTC.